The 32 T cell receptor beta chains listed next were all sequenced from one sample in a study of T cells in Graves' hyperthyroidism and ophthalmopathy. TCR beta CDR3 sequences were amplified from RNA transcripts. The HTBI set primed first-round TCR CDR3 RT-PCR. TCRdb reprocessed the multiplex PCR reads with MiXCR, giving one entry per CDR3 protein. The repertoire consists of 300,000 or so distinct CDR3 sequences, with roughly 20% occurring once and the leading ten covering under 55%. The sequenced sample was blood. All receptors come from a woman aged 45-65 years with Graves' hyperthyroidism.

This clonotype came up many times. The chain carries TRBV7-9 and TRBJ2-3; 7 bases align to TRBD2. V was clipped by 2 bases and J by 0 bases; unmatched bases: 5. Looked up from germline, CDR1 is SEHNR and CDR2 is FQNEAQ (reference sequence). The CDR3 runs 16 residues. The CDR3 sequence: CASSLTLSGSTDTQYF. The CDR3 DNA sequence: TGTGCCAGCAGCTTAACCCTTAGCGGGAGCACAGATACGCAGTATTTT. The whole variable domain, filled in from reference TRBV7-9 and TRBJ2-3, reads DTGVSQNPRHKITKRGQNVTFRCDPISEHNRLYWYRQTLGQGPEFLTYFQNEAQLEKSRLLSDRFSAERPKGSFSTLEIQRTEQGDSAMYLCASSLTLSGSTDTQYFGPGTRLTVL.

This clonotype occurred a few times. This rearrangement joins TRBV20-1 to TRBJ2-3, with TRBD1 as a possible D gene (7 bases). CDR3 length: 15 amino acids. In germline, CDR1 is DFQATT, CDR2 SNEGSKA (reference sequence). Trimming pared 3 bases from V and 4 bases from J, leaving 17 bases between. This CDR3 reads CSASSRAGGSDTQYF. In nucleotides, the CDR3 is TGCAGTGCTAGTTCGCGGGCAGGGGGGTCAGATACGCAGTATTTT.

There are many counts of this clonotype. The rearrangement links TRBV5-1 to TRBJ2-1; either TRBD1 or TRBD2 may fit D (7 bases each). V dropped 5 bases and J dropped 5 bases, with 14 bases sitting between them. The CDR3 covers 14 residues. Looked up from germline, CDR1 is SGHRS and CDR2 is YFSETQ. The CDR3 protein is CASRRQGGHNEQFF. CDR3 bases: TGCGCCAGCAGGAGACAGGGAGGGCACAATGAGCAGTTCTTC.

This chain joins TRBV20-1 and TRBJ1-3, with D unclear. With 6 bases removed from V and 1 base from J, the gap between germline ends came to 13 bases. Germline CDR1 DFQATT, CDR2 SNEGSKA (reference sequence). The CDR3 contains 14 residues. CDR3 protein: CSAPVGISGNTIYF. The CDR3 region has the DNA TGCAGTGCCCCGGTGGGGATTTCTGGAAACACCATATATTTT.

A note on this clonotype: A read error is possible here, since a much larger clone lies one base away. This chain links TRBV11-2 with TRBJ2-3, with D possibly being TRBD1 (6 bases). Deletions cut 4 bases from V and 4 bases from J, with 12 bases between. The CDR3 runs to 14 residues. The V gene's germline CDR1 is SGHAT and CDR2 FQNNGV. The CDR3: CASSSQGLSDTQYF. The CDR3 region has the DNA TGTGCCAGCAGCTCACAGGGCCTATCAGATACGCAGTATTTT.

This clonotype was found a few times. The V gene is TRBV30, the J gene TRBJ1-3; no clear D gene. Per the germline V gene, CDR1 is GTSNPN and CDR2 is SVGIG (reference sequence). V was cut by 7 bases and J by 0 bases, with 10 bases left in between. CDR3 length equals 13 residues. The CDR3 region is CASRHFSGNTIYF. The DNA for the CDR3 is TGTGCCTCTCGACACTTCTCTGGAAACACCATATATTTT.

This clonotype was detected many times. The chain couples TRBV12-3 or TRBV12-4 to TRBJ2-3; D remains unclear. Trimming removed 6 bases at V and 2 bases at J, with 9 bases between. This CDR3 region has 13 residues. CDR3 region: CASSAINTDTQYF. The CDR3, as DNA: TGTGCCAGCAGCGCTATCAACACAGATACGCAGTATTTT.

The chain links TRBV7-8 to TRBJ1-5; D unclear. Germline assignment: CDR1 SGHVS and CDR2 FQNEAQ. This CDR3 comprises 15 residues. Deletions cut 7 bases from V and 0 bases from J, with 13 bases between. The CDR3 is CASTKGDYSNQPQHF. The CDR3 DNA reads TGTGCCAGCACCAAAGGAGATTATAGCAATCAGCCCCAGCATTTT.

V usage is TRBV5-1 and J usage is TRBJ2-3; 7 bases line up with TRBD2. V dropped 0 bases and J dropped 0; count of bases not matched to a gene: 4. This CDR3 spans 16 amino acids. CDR1 and CDR2 (germline): SGHRS, YFSETQ. The chain's CDR3 is CASSLGLADSTDTQYF. The CDR3 nucleotides are TGCGCCAGCAGCTTGGGCCTAGCGGATAGCACAGATACGCAGTATTTT.

This clonotype appeared a few times. The chain employs TRBV6-1 and TRBJ1-2; D may be TRBD1 (6 bases). CDR3 size: 12 residues. Trimming took 7 bases from V and 8 from J, leaving 14 bases between them. Germline loops: CDR1 MNHNS, CDR2 SASEGT. The CDR3 DNA reads TGTGCCAGCATAGGGGGGGGGTTCGGCTACACCTTC. Protein sequence: CASIGGGFGYTF.

CDR3 amino acids: CASSESLYYGYTF. CDR3 coding DNA: TGTGCCAGCAGTGAATCTCTTTACTATGGCTACACCTTC. This rearrangement joins TRBV2 to TRBJ1-2; D is ambiguous. Trimming took 2 bases from V and 3 from J, leaving 7 bases between them. CDR1 and CDR2 (germline): SNHLY, FYNNEI. The CDR3 consists of 13 residues. Looking up the rest from reference TRBV2 and TRBJ1-2 gives the full variable domain: EPEVTQTPSHQVTQMGQEVILRCVPISNHLYFYWYRQILGQKVEFLVSFYNNEISEKSEIFDDQFSVERPDGSNFTLKIRSTKLEDSAMYFCASSESLYYGYTFGSGTRLTVV.

This clonotype was found a few times. This sequence joins TRBV20-1 and TRBJ2-3, with TRBD2 as a possible D gene (6 bases). The CDR3 length is 13 residues. CDR1 and CDR2 from the germline V gene are DFQATT and SNEGSKA (reference sequence). The V end was cut by 5 bases, the J end by 1 base, with 10 bases between. This CDR3 is CSALAERTDTQYF. CDR3 coding DNA: TGCAGTGCTTTAGCGGAACGCACAGATACGCAGTATTTT.

J is TRBJ1-3 and V is TRBV7-2; D is unclear. The V gene lost 5 bases and the J gene lost 2 bases, with 4 bases spanning the gap. This CDR3 has 12 amino acids. The germline V gene encodes CDR1 SGHTA and CDR2 FQGNSA. The CDR3 reads CASSKAGNTIYF. As DNA, the CDR3 is TGTGCCAGCAGCAAGGCTGGAAACACCATATATTTT. Full variable domain (outside the CDR3, taken from reference TRBV7-2 and TRBJ1-3): GAGVSQSPSNKVTEKGKDVELRCDPISGHTALYWYRQSLGQGLEFLIYFQGNSAPDKSGLPSDRFSAERTGGSVSTLTIQRTQQEDSAVYLCASSKAGNTIYFGEGSWLTVV.

V gene TRBV10-1 combines with J gene TRBJ2-1; D remains ambiguous. The CDR3 has 16 amino acids. V lost 1 base to trimming and J lost 0 bases, with 10 bases between them. Germline lookup yields CDR1 WNHNN and CDR2 SYGVQD (reference sequence). In nucleotides, the CDR3 is TGCGCCAGCAGTGAGTTGGCCCTGAGCTCCTACAATGAGCAGTTCTTC. Its protein is CASSELALSSYNEQFF.

This clonotype came up many times. The V and J genes are TRBV11-2 and TRBJ2-5; TRBD1 aligns across 8 bases. With V trimmed by 5 bases and J by 3 bases, 8 bases remained unmatched. Germline V lookup: CDR1 SGHAT, CDR2 FQNNGV. The CDR3 is 15 amino acids. DNA for the CDR3: TGTGCCAGCAGCCAACCACGGACAGGGAAAGAGACCCAGTACTTC. Translation: CASSQPRTGKETQYF.

This chain connects TRBV7-9 to TRBJ1-6; D gene uncertain. Per the germline V gene, CDR1 is SEHNR and CDR2 is FQNEAQ (reference sequence). This CDR3 has 15 amino acids. V was cut by 5 bases and J by 7 bases, with 15 bases left in between. The CDR3 reads CASSASRTGNSPLHF. CDR3 sequence (DNA): TGTGCCAGCAGCGCAAGTCGGACGGGGAATTCACCCCTCCACTTT.

This clonotype was seen a handful of times. The chain uses TRBV28 and TRBJ1-3; 7 bases map to TRBD1. The CDR3 spans 17 residues. V shed 4 bases and J 0 bases; nucleotides not matched to a gene: 9. Germline values: CDR1 MDHEN, CDR2 SYDVKM. The CDR3 coding sequence is TGTGCCAGCAGTTCTCAGGGGGAACTTTTCTCTGGAAACACCATATATTTT. Translating gives CASSSQGELFSGNTIYF.

This clonotype was counted many times. This chain joins TRBV13 and TRBJ2-7; no clear D gene. Germline V gene lookup returns CDR1 PRHDT and CDR2 FYEKMQ (reference sequence). This CDR3 comprises 15 residues. V was pared by 4 bases and J by 3 bases, with 16 bases between. CDR3 residues: CASSSRTEPRYEQYF. The CDR3 nucleotides are TGTGCCAGCAGCTCTCGGACGGAGCCCCGCTACGAGCAGTACTTC.

The chain is built from TRBV6-2 or TRBV6-3 and TRBJ2-3, with D perhaps matching TRBD1 (5 bases). Germline values: CDR1 MNHEY, CDR2 SVGEGT. The CDR3 length is 10 residues. Trimming cost V 8 bases and J 9 bases, with 9 bases left between them. CDR3 nucleotide sequence: TGTGCCAGCTGGCAGGGAACGCAGTATTTT. Protein: CASWQGTQYF.

This clonotype was detected ten times or more. The chain links TRBV12-3 or TRBV12-4 to TRBJ2-2; 9 bases map to TRBD1. Trimming removed 6 bases from V and 2 bases from J; junction bases left unmatched: 1. The CDR3 is made up of 14 amino acids. The CDR3: CASRTGGNTGELFF. DNA of the CDR3: TGTGCCAGCAGGACAGGGGGAAACACCGGGGAGCTGTTTTTT.

The chain joins TRBV20-1 to TRBJ1-3, with D possibly being TRBD1 (5 bases). Germline CDR1 and CDR2: DFQATT and SNEGSKA (reference sequence). V was pared by 0 bases and J by 4 bases, with 10 bases between. The CDR3 loop spans 14 amino acids. CDR3 nucleotides: TGCAGTGCTAGAGATGCCGACAGCGGAAACACCATATATTTT. This translates into CSARDADSGNTIYF.

This clonotype occurred many times. CDR3 DNA: TGTGCCAGCAGCCTATACACAGGGACGGACACTGAAGCTTTCTTT. It codes for CASSLYTGTDTEAFF. The V and J genes are TRBV7-9 and TRBJ1-1; tentatively, D is TRBD1 (6 bases). Trimming removed 5 bases from V and 3 bases from J, with 16 bases in between. In germline, CDR1 is SEHNR, CDR2 FQNEAQ (reference sequence). The CDR3 has 15 residues.

In this sample, this clonotype turned up many times. This chain connects TRBV6-1 to TRBJ2-3; the D is unclear. The germline V and J ends were trimmed by 6 bases and 2 bases, with 9 bases remaining between them. CDR3 length equals 13 residues. The germline CDR1 and CDR2 sequences are MNHNS and SASEGT. The CDR3 spells CASSEPVTDTQYF. As DNA, the CDR3 is TGTGCCAGCAGCGAGCCGGTCACAGATACGCAGTATTTT.

This clonotype has a count of ten or more. As DNA, the CDR3 is TGTGCCAGCAGCTTAGCGCTCCAAGAGACCCAGTACTTC. Amino acid sequence: CASSLALQETQYF. The chain uses TRBV7-9 and TRBJ2-5; D not resolved. The V gene lost 0 bases and the J gene lost 1 base, with 3 bases spanning the gap. CDR3 length equals 13 residues. The germline CDR1 and CDR2 sequences are SEHNR and FQNEAQ (reference sequence).

This clonotype has ten or more counts. The chain recombines TRBV28 with TRBJ2-1, with D possibly TRBD2 on 6 matching bases. Trimming removed 5 bases from V and 3 bases from J, with 11 bases in between. Germline V gene lookup returns CDR1 MDHEN and CDR2 SYDVKM. The CDR3 runs to 14 residues. The CDR3 DNA reads as TGTGCCAGCAGTCCCCTTAGCGGCTACAATGAGCAGTTCTTC. Its protein is CASSPLSGYNEQFF.

This clonotype was recorded many times. The chain joins TRBV5-1 to TRBJ2-1; TRBD1 agrees at 7 bases. This CDR3 has 13 amino acids. V dropped 4 bases and J dropped 6; count of bases not matched to a gene: 4. Per the germline V gene, CDR1 is SGHRS and CDR2 is YFSETQ. This CDR3 is CASSAGTVNEQFF. The CDR3 bases are TGCGCCAGCAGCGCAGGGACAGTCAATGAGCAGTTCTTC.

The rearrangement uses TRBV10-3 and TRBJ2-2; TRBD1 agrees at 7 bases. Germline lookup yields CDR1 ENHRY and CDR2 SYGVKD. J gave up 0 bases and V 3 bases, and 4 bases lay outside the gene matches. The CDR3 runs to 16 residues. CDR3 coding DNA: TGTGCCATCAGTGACGCCGGGACAGCGAACACCGGGGAGCTGTTTTTT. This gives the protein CAISDAGTANTGELFF.

Written as DNA, the CDR3 is TGTGCCAGCAGCGGCCGACTAGCGGGGGGGCCCCCAGATACGCAGTATTTT. Its protein product is CASSGRLAGGPPDTQYF. V gene TRBV9 combines with J gene TRBJ2-3; TRBD2 agrees at 14 bases. V gave up 3 bases and J gave up 4 bases; unmatched junction bases: 7. CDR3 length: 17 amino acids. Germline V gives CDR1 SGDLS, CDR2 YYNGEE.

V gene TRBV5-1 combines with J gene TRBJ1-6, with D maybe TRBD1 (6 bases). The CDR3 length is 15 residues. Germline-derived CDR1 and CDR2 are SGHRS and YFSETQ. Trimming shortened V by 1 base and J by 14 bases, and 19 bases separated the two germline ends. The CDR3 reads CASSLTGNPERTLHF. In nucleotides, the CDR3 is TGCGCCAGCAGCTTGACAGGGAATCCGGAGAGAACCCTCCACTTT.

This clonotype was detected a few times. The rearrangement links TRBV10-3 to TRBJ1-2; TRBD1 aligns across 8 bases. Germline V CDR1 and CDR2: ENHRY, SYGVKD. Unmatched junction bases numbered 8, after V lost 4 bases and J lost 7 bases. The CDR3 contains 14 residues. This chain's CDR3 is CAISAAGGEAGYTF. The CDR3 coding sequence is TGTGCCATCAGTGCGGCAGGGGGCGAAGCTGGCTACACCTTC.

This clonotype was counted ten times or more. The CDR3 coding sequence is TGTGCCAGCTCACAAGGACGGACAGGGACTGAAGCTTTCTTT. Translated, it gives CASSQGRTGTEAFF. The chain joins TRBV18 to TRBJ1-1; TRBD1 aligns across 8 bases. Germline CDR1 is KGHSH and CDR2 is LQKENI. There are 14 residues in the CDR3. V was pared by 4 bases and J by 5 bases, with 6 bases of the junction left unmatched.

There are many counts of this clonotype. The V gene is TRBV2, the J gene TRBJ2-1; 10 nucleotides match TRBD2. The CDR3 is made up of 16 amino acids. Germline values: CDR1 SNHLY, CDR2 FYNNEI. The J segment lost 7 bases and the V segment lost 2 bases, leaving 8 bases of the junction unmatched. The CDR3, as DNA: TGTGCCAGCAGTGAATGGCTAGCGGGGGACAAGAATGAGCAGTTCTTC. As protein: CASSEWLAGDKNEQFF. The full variable domain, rest sourced from reference TRBV2 and TRBJ2-1, is EPEVTQTPSHQVTQMGQEVILRCVPISNHLYFYWYRQILGQKVEFLVSFYNNEISEKSEIFDDQFSVERPDGSNFTLKIRSTKLEDSAMYFCASSEWLAGDKNEQFFGPGTRLTVL.